This TCR beta chain was found in a study of shared clonotypes between healthy human individuals. Sequencing was at deep level. As originally analysed: Junction-only sequences without quality scores came from ImmunoSEQ, so filtering differed. Profiling relied on immunoSEQ multiplex PCR, and the TCRdb table lists in-frame clones only, not all of them. V and J calls and clone size come straight from that table; D and trimming were deduced from the DNA. The sample includes around 2.1 million clones, about 92% of them seen just once. CDR1 is MNHEY and CDR2 is SVGAGI in the germline V gene. The CDR3 covers 13 residues. Deletions cut 5 bases from V and 11 bases from J, with 13 bases between. Naive CD8 isolation took CD45RO-negative cells positively selected for CCR7 and excluded terminally differentiated effector memory CD45RA+ cells.

The chain has TRBV6-5 and TRBJ1-6; no clear D. Sample: naive CD8+ T cells from PBMCs. This receptor was obtained from a man aged 18 to 35 in good health. Some clones in this sample may be carry-over from other donors' samples. DNA for the CDR3: TGTGCCAGCAGTGAGGGCCCTGGGGCACCCCTCCACTTT. This codes for CASSEGPGAPLHF.